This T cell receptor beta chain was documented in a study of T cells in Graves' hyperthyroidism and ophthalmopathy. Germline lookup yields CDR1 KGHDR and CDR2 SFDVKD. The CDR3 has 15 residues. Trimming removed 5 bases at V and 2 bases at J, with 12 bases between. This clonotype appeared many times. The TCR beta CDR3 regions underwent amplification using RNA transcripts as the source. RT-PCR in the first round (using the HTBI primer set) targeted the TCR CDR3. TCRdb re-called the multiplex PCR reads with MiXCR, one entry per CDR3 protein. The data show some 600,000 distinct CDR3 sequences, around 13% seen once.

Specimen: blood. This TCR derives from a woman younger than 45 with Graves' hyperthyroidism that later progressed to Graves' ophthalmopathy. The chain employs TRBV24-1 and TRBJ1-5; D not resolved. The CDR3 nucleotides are TGTGCCACCAGTGCCGCGGGCAGTGGCAATCAGCCCCAGCATTTT. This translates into CATSAAGSGNQPQHF.